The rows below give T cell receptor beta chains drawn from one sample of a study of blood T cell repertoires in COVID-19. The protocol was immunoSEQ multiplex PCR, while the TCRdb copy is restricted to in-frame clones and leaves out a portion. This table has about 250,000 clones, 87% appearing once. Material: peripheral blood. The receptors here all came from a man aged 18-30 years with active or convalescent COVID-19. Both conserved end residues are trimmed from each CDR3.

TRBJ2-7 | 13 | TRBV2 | ASSGTSGSVDEQY
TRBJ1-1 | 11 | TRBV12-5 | ASGLVGAVEAF
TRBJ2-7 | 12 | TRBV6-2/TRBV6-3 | ASSNGDSSYEQY
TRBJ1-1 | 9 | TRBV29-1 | SVDAGYEAF
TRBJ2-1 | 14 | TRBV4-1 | ASSPIAGGPHNEQF
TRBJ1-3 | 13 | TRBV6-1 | ASTEGGKQGNTIY
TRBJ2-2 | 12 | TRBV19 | ASLSRGRGGELF
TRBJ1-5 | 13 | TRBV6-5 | ASSYGRTNNQPQH
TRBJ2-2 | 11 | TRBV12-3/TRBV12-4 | ASSPPGPGELF
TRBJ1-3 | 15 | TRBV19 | ASRRQEGTLSGNTIY
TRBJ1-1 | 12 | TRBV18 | ASSPSPDITEAF
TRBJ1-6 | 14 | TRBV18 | ASSPFGQGVESPLH
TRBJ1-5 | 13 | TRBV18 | ASSRDREAYQPQH
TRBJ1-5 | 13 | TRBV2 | ASSEGGQGNQPQH
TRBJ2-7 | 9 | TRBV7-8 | ASSNSYEQY
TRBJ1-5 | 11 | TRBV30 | AWSQQDNQPQH
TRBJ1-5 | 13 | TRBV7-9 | ASSLDRESNQPQH
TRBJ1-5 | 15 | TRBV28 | ASSPRTGFNRNQPQH
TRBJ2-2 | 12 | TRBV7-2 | ASSLRGATGELF
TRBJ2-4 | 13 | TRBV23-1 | ASSHDRVAKNIQY
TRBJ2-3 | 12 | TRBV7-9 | ASHGISYADTQY
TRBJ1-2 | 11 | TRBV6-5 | ASSYTGADGYT
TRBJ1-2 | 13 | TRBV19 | ASSGRDIRNYGYT
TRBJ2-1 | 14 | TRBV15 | ATSRVSGSHYNEQF
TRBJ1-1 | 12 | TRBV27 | ASSLSGGQIEAF
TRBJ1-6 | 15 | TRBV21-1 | ASSKAYRSSYNSPLH